This T cell receptor (beta chain) originates from a study of blood T cells in healthy people across ages. As regards this clonotype: Antigen: not known.

Findings of the study overall: Total diversity from one million sequenced T cells was likely underestimated. The study found more naive CD4+ cells and higher diversity in long-lived than aged donors.

Then a second PCR, running about 7 to 11 cycles, was carried out with a sample-barcoded 5' primer and a J-beta primer mix. From the 5' RACE reads, TCRdb called clonotypes with MiXCR, one entry per CDR3 protein. The sample has roughly 730,000 distinct CDR3 sequences; around three fifths are singletons. The TCR was taken from a man in his forties in good health. Sequencing was carried out using blood.

The DNA for the CDR3 is TGTGCCATCAGCCGACGGGACCTCGGGCAAGAGACCCAGTACTTC. This sequence encodes CAISRRDLGQETQYF. The V call is TRBV10-3, the J call TRBJ2-5, with D perhaps assigned TRBD1 or TRBD2 (5 bases each). This CDR3 has 15 amino acids. From germline, CDR1 is ENHRY and CDR2 SYGVKD. V was cut by 6 bases and J by 2 bases, with 16 bases left in between.